This TCR beta chain was identified during a study of T-cell memory formation after mild COVID-19. Background on the study: Most TCR clusters belonged to a single donor. Overall study results and limits: Later expanders leaned CD4+, whereas clones that contracted between day 15 and 85 were balanced CD4/CD8. Pre-infection memory showed some responding clones, and this suggested that cross-reactive memory joined.

Germline V gene data show CDR1 as LNHDA and CDR2 as SQIVND (reference sequence). The V gene lost 3 bases and the J gene lost 7 bases, with 15 bases spanning the gap. The CDR3 contains 14 residues. This clonotype was detected once. Its antigen is currently unknown. The authors produced TCR alpha and TCR beta cDNA libraries with sample barcodes and UMIs by 5'RACE using constant-segment primers. TCRdb passed the 5' RACE reads through MiXCR, listing each CDR3 protein once. The sample consists of fewer than 150,000 distinct CDR3 sequences, 14% of them appearing once. The sample taken for sequencing was PBMCs or a T cell subset sorted from them (not recorded which). This TCR came from an adult woman who had mild COVID-19 (a few samples of this study predate the infection). Cell type and time point are not known. This chain uses TRBV19 with TRBJ1-2; D is unclear. For the CDR3, the DNA is TGTGCCAGTAGTATCGCCGGGAACGGACGTGGCTACACCTTC. It is translated as CASSIAGNGRGYTF.